This T cell receptor beta chain was observed in a study of T cell repertoires in ileal Crohn's disease. Adults with ileal or ileocolonic Crohn's disease and an indication for resection were eligible. Measured with immunoSEQ multiplex PCR; TCRdb has only the in-frame clones, and not every one. The table has 14,000 or so clones, 60% to 80% seen once. The ends lost 4 bases at V and 9 bases at J; junction bases unmatched: 8. Germline-derived CDR1 and CDR2 are SGHKS and YYEKEE (reference sequence). The CDR3 length is 15 residues. The receptor was derived from an adult with Crohn's disease. The chain has TRBV5-5 and TRBJ1-6; 9 positions match TRBD1. The sequenced sample consisted of ileal tissue. The CDR3 reads CASSPQVGQGSPLHF. CDR3 coding DNA: TGTGCCAGCAGCCCGCAAGTGGGACAGGGTTCACCCCTCCACTTT.